Listed below are T cell receptor beta chains from one sample, sequenced in a study of tumor-infiltrating lymphocytes in localized non-small cell lung cancer. Generated by immunoSEQ multiplex PCR, the TCRdb table keeps only in-frame clones and is missing some. The sample consists of fewer than 15,000 clones, nearly 85% of them appearing once. Sequences were obtained from uninvolved lung tissue not adjacent to the tumor. The source of these receptors is a human donor with non-small cell lung cancer. CDR3s include the opening cysteine and the closing phenylalanine or tryptophan. A D gene is named only where the DNA matches it firmly. Not every row has a clone size; where given, it reads once, few, many or a size class.

j_gene,v_gene,abundance,d_gene,CDR3nt,CDR3aa
TRBJ2-2,TRBV9,NA,NA,TGTGCCAGCAGCGTCCGTGGGGACTTATTCGGGGAGCTGTTTTTT,CASSVRGDLFGELFF
TRBJ1-1,TRBV5-4,NA,NA,TGTGCCAGCAGCTTGGGGCAGATCAAGAACACTGAAGCTTTCTTT,CASSLGQIKNTEAFF
TRBJ1-1,TRBV6-5,NA,TRBD1,TGTGCCAGCAGTTACGGACAGGGGAACACTGAAGCTTTCTTT,CASSYGQGNTEAFF
TRBJ1-1,TRBV5-8,NA,NA,TGTGCCAGCAGCATACTGGGCAGAGACATGAACACTGAAGCTTTCTTT,CASSILGRDMNTEAFF
TRBJ2-3,TRBV7-2,NA,NA,TGTGCCAGCAGCTTAGTGGTATCGGGAGGCACAGATACGCAGTATTTT,CASSLVVSGGTDTQYF
TRBJ2-1,TRBV5-1,NA,NA,TGCGCCAGCAGCGTTGTAGCGAGTCTCTACAATGAGCAGTTCTTC,CASSVVASLYNEQFF
TRBJ2-1,TRBV6-5,large,NA,TGTGCCACCAAAGGGGGGTACGATGAGCAGTTCTTC,CATKGGYDEQFF
TRBJ2-1,TRBV6-4,NA,NA,TGTGCCAGCAGTGACTCGGATCCAGCATCCAAGCAGTTCTTC,CASSDSDPASKQFF
TRBJ2-2,TRBV7-2,NA,TRBD1,TGTGCCAGCAGCCCCCGGACAGGGCCCGGGGAGCTGTTTTTT,CASSPRTGPGELFF
TRBJ1-2,TRBV19,NA,NA,TGTGCCAGCGAGGGGATGGTCTATGGCTACACCTTC,CASEGMVYGYTF
TRBJ1-2,TRBV14,once,TRBD1,TGTGCCAGCAGCCCTTGGACAGGGAATGACTATGGCTACACCTTC,CASSPWTGNDYGYTF
TRBJ1-1,TRBV19,few,TRBD1,TGTGCCAGTACACAGGGGGCAAATGAAGCTTTCTTT,CASTQGANEAFF
TRBJ1-2,TRBV10-1,NA,NA,TGCGCCAGCAGTGAAGCGGACACCTATGGCTACACCTTC,CASSEADTYGYTF
TRBJ2-7,TRBV6-1,NA,NA,TGTGCCAGCCGGAGGACAGCCTCCTACGAGCAGTACTTC,CASRRTASYEQYF
TRBJ1-2,TRBV5-1,NA,NA,TGCGCCAGCCGCAGTGAGGCAAACTATGGCTACACCTTC,CASRSEANYGYTF
TRBJ2-5,TRBV5-1,large,NA,TGCGCCAGCAGCTTGGGTGAAGGGGAGAGGGAGACCCAGTACTTC,CASSLGEGERETQYF
TRBJ2-2,TRBV7-2,NA,NA,TGTGCCAGCAGCTCTACAGGGTGGACCGGGGAGCTGTTTTTT,CASSSTGWTGELFF
TRBJ1-2,TRBV6-6,NA,NA,TGTGCCAGCACTCCAACCCCGGGCTATGGCTACACCTTC,CASTPTPGYGYTF
TRBJ2-3,TRBV4-1,NA,TRBD2,TGCGCCAGCGAGCGGGGGGACACAGATACGCAGTATTTT,CASERGDTDTQYF
TRBJ2-1,TRBV28,NA,NA,TGTGCCAGCAGTCTAGTAGGGAACAGAGCAAACAATGAGCAGTTCTTC,CASSLVGNRANNEQFF
TRBJ2-2,TRBV9,NA,NA,TGTGCCAGCAGCTCTATATCGAACACCGGGGAGCTGTTTTTT,CASSSISNTGELFF
TRBJ1-1,TRBV6-5,once,TRBD1,TGTGCCAGCATCGGGACAGGACGGACTGAAGCTTTCTTT,CASIGTGRTEAFF